These 28 T cell receptor beta chains were sequenced from one sample in a study of CD8+ T cells in alopecia areata. RNA extraction was followed by reverse transcription into cDNA, which acted as the sequencing template. Profiling relied on immunoSEQ multiplex PCR, and the TCRdb table lists in-frame clones only, not all of them. Of more than 100,000 clones detected, over 50% appear once; the ten largest clones hold roughly 4.3%. The sample in question was CD4+ T cells sorted from blood, obtained at week 0. Every receptor here comes from a human donor with alopecia areata.

In nucleotides, the CDR3 is TGTGCCAGTAGTACATCGCGGGGGAACCTGCCGTGGGAGCAGTTCTTC. This translates into CASSTSRGNLPWEQFF. J is TRBJ2-1 and V is TRBV19, with 7 positions matching TRBD2. The CDR3 consists of 16 residues. Trimming at V came to 4 bases and at J to 10 bases, leaving 16 bases not matched to a gene. Germline V gives CDR1 LNHDA, CDR2 SQIVND (reference sequence).

The chain couples TRBV5-1 to TRBJ2-5, with a weak D call TRBD1 (6 bases). Germline-derived CDR1 and CDR2 are SGHRS and YFSETQ. V lost 2 bases and J 2 bases, leaving 13 bases between the germline ends. The CDR3 is 15 residues long. The chain's CDR3 is CASSFDRLGQETQYF. For the CDR3, the DNA is TGCGCCAGCAGCTTTGACAGGCTGGGGCAAGAGACCCAGTACTTC.

This clone was observed a handful of times. The V gene is TRBV5-6, the J gene TRBJ2-4; D possibly uses TRBD1 or TRBD2 (6 bases each). V was trimmed by 0 bases and J by 2 bases, leaving 18 bases between them. Germline loops: CDR1 SGHDT, CDR2 YYEEEE. The CDR3 covers 18 residues. The CDR3 DNA is TGTGCCAGCAGCTTGGCCGATAGTTGGAGGGGGACCAAAAACATTCAGTACTTC. Amino acids: CASSLADSWRGTKNIQYF.

Comment on this clone: No DNA is shown, since the ends of the CDR3 on it are uncertain; the CDR3 is the one TCRdb lists. The CDR3 here is CASKDSFGAEKLFF. V gene TRBV5-1 combines with J gene TRBJ1-4. Germline V gives CDR1 SGHRS, CDR2 YFSETQ. Termini included, the CDR3 measures 14 amino acids.

The chain recombines TRBV6-5 with TRBJ1-2; D not resolved. The CDR3 length is 12 residues. V lost 6 bases and J 1 base, leaving 6 bases between the germline ends. Germline V lookup: CDR1 MNHEY, CDR2 SVGAGI. In DNA, the CDR3 is TGTGCCAGCAGGGACGATAACTATGGCTACACCTTC. This codes for CASRDDNYGYTF.

This rearrangement joins TRBV7-3 to TRBJ2-3; 7 positions match TRBD1. The junction had 3 bases not matched to a gene; V was cut back by 6 bases and J by 0 bases. The CDR3 extends over 14 amino acids. The germline V gene encodes CDR1 SGHTA and CDR2 FQGTGA. The CDR3 loop is CASRRTGSTDTQYF. The CDR3 coding sequence is TGTGCCAGCAGGCGGACAGGCAGCACAGATACGCAGTATTTT.

The rearrangement uses TRBV7-2 and TRBJ2-2, with 7 bases lining up with TRBD1. CDR1 SGHTA and CDR2 FQGNSA come from the germline V gene. With 2 bases clipped from V and 0 bases from J, the junction kept 9 bases outside the gene matches. This CDR3 has 18 amino acids. The CDR3 reads CASSLRPGTVANTGELFF. For the CDR3, the DNA is TGTGCCAGCAGCTTAAGACCAGGGACAGTCGCGAACACCGGGGAGCTGTTTTTT.

This clone was found a few times. The CDR3 loop reads CASSFEGTEAFF. Here the CDR3 DNA reads TGTGCCAGCAGCTTCGAGGGGACTGAAGCTTTCTTT. The rearrangement uses TRBV7-9 and TRBJ1-1; TRBD1 is a possible D gene (5 bases). The V end was cut by 3 bases, the J end by 5 bases, with 7 bases between. The CDR3 spans 12 residues. CDR1 and CDR2 (germline): SEHNR, FQNEAQ (reference sequence).

The chain uses TRBV5-1 and TRBJ2-7; D could derive from TRBD1 or TRBD2 (5 bases each). The CDR3 is made up of 20 amino acids. Germline assignment: CDR1 SGHRS and CDR2 YFSETQ. V lost 3 bases, J lost 4 bases, and 32 bases lay in between. The CDR3 DNA is TGCGCCAGCAGCTCACTCATTTCCTCGACCCCGGGACGCCAAAATTACGAGCAGTACTTC. Translation: CASSSLISSTPGRQNYEQYF. Supplemented by reference TRBV5-1 and TRBJ2-7, the full variable domain reads KAGVTQTPRYLIKTRGQQVTLSCSPISGHRSVSWYQQTPGQGLQFLFEYFSETQRNKGNFPGRFSGRQFSNSRSEMNVSTLELGDSALYLCASSSLISSTPGRQNYEQYFGPGTRLTVT.

This clone is judged medium-sized. The J gene is TRBJ2-7, the V gene TRBV7-2, with 7 bases that match TRBD2. V dropped 0 bases and J dropped 2; count of bases not matched to a gene: 4. The CDR3 runs to 15 residues. Germline CDR1 is SGHTA and CDR2 is FQGNSA. This chain's CDR3 is CASSLARGTAYEQYF. Written as DNA, the CDR3 is TGTGCCAGCAGCTTAGCGCGGGGGACGGCCTACGAGCAGTACTTC.

This clone was counted between two and nine times. The chain recombines TRBV5-6 with TRBJ2-3, with D tentatively TRBD2 (5 bases). CDR1 SGHDT and CDR2 YYEEEE come from the germline V gene. CDR3 length: 14 residues. The V and J ends lost 0 bases and 0 bases respectively, with 5 bases between them. The CDR3 region is CASSLAGSTDTQYF. The CDR3 region has the DNA TGTGCCAGCAGCTTGGCGGGGAGCACAGATACGCAGTATTTT.

This clone was seen a few times. The V and J genes are TRBV28 and TRBJ1-3, with 7 bases aligning to TRBD1. The V gene end was trimmed by 4 bases and the J gene end by 8 bases; junction bases not matched to a gene: 11. The CDR3 contains 15 residues. Per germline, CDR1 MDHEN and CDR2 SYDVKM. The CDR3 DNA sequence: TGTGCCAGCAGTTCCCAGGGGGGGGGCAGCGACACCATATATTTT. Protein product: CASSSQGGGSDTIYF.

This clone was counted a few times. CDR3 region: CASSLGQATYEQYF. DNA of the CDR3: TGTGCCAGCAGCTTAGGGCAAGCAACCTACGAGCAGTACTTC. V usage is TRBV7-2 and J usage is TRBJ2-7; D uncertain. V was pared by 1 base and J by 2 bases, with 9 bases between. The CDR3 consists of 14 residues. Germline CDR1 SGHTA, CDR2 FQGNSA.

This clone was seen more than once but under ten times. The chain is built from TRBV29-1 and TRBJ2-1; D could derive from TRBD1 or TRBD2 (5 bases each). The CDR3 totals 16 residues. Per germline, CDR1 SQVTM and CDR2 ANQGSEA. Trimming cost V 6 bases and J 1 base, with 19 bases left between them. This CDR3 reads CSVGEPRVSSYNEQFF. CDR3 coding DNA: TGCAGCGTGGGGGAGCCCAGGGTTTCTTCCTACAATGAGCAGTTCTTC.

The V call is TRBV27, the J call TRBJ2-3; 8 bases match TRBD1. V shed 2 bases, J shed 9 bases, and the junction held 4 bases outside the gene matches. Germline V lookup: CDR1 MNHEY, CDR2 SMNVEV (reference sequence). The CDR3 runs 13 residues. CDR3 sequence (DNA): TGTGCCAGCAGTTTAGTACAGGGGGTCACGCAGTATTTT. It translates to CASSLVQGVTQYF.

This clone was detected a few times. V usage is TRBV5-6 and J usage is TRBJ2-7; D unclear. Per germline, CDR1 SGHDT and CDR2 YYEEEE. Trimming shortened V by 1 base and J by 3 bases, and 2 bases separated the two germline ends. The length of the CDR3 is 11 residues. The CDR3 DNA is TGTGCCAGCAGCTTGTACTACGAGCAGTACTTC. Amino acids: CASSLYYEQYF.

The chain recombines TRBV28 with TRBJ1-2, with D possibly matching TRBD1 (5 bases). This CDR3 contains 12 residues. V lost 4 bases and J 4 bases, leaving 7 bases between the germline ends. Germline V lookup: CDR1 MDHEN, CDR2 SYDVKM. The CDR3 DNA follows: TGTGCCAGCAGTTATGGGACCTATGGCTACACCTTC. Translated: CASSYGTYGYTF.

V is TRBV7-9 and J is TRBJ2-5; a possible D gene is TRBD1 (6 bases). V was cut by 4 bases and J by 5 bases, with 20 bases left in between. The CDR3 covers 16 residues. Germline V gene lookup returns CDR1 SEHNR and CDR2 FQNEAQ (reference sequence). CDR3 sequence: CASSSRRGLGQETQYF. In DNA, the CDR3 is TGTGCCAGCAGCTCCCGTCGGGGCCTCGGACAGGAGACCCAGTACTTC.

The sample holds a few counts of this clone. V gene TRBV19 combines with J gene TRBJ2-3, with 7 bases fitting TRBD1. CDR3 length: 14 residues. Germline V lookup: CDR1 LNHDA, CDR2 SQIVND (reference sequence). Trimming took 4 bases from V and 0 from J; bases not matched to a gene: 1. CDR3 residues: CASSTGQSTDTQYF. The CDR3 region has the DNA TGTGCCAGTAGTACGGGACAGAGCACAGATACGCAGTATTTT.

The V call is TRBV5-1, the J call TRBJ2-3, with D perhaps matching TRBD1 or TRBD2 (5 bases each). CDR3 size: 15 residues. CDR1 SGHRS and CDR2 YFSETQ come from the germline V gene. The V end lost 6 bases, the J end lost 6 bases, and 20 bases lay between the germline ends. The DNA for the CDR3 is TGCGCCAGCACCCCCCGCGCGGGCAGGGAGGATACGCAGTATTTT. Protein product: CASTPRAGREDTQYF.

The DNA for the CDR3 is TGTGCCAGCAGGCGCGACAGGGTAGGGGAGCAGTTCTTC. Translated: CASRRDRVGEQFF. The rearrangement uses TRBV7-3 and TRBJ2-1, with 7 nucleotides matching TRBD1. Per germline, CDR1 SGHTA and CDR2 FQGTGA. CDR3 size: 13 residues. The trim removed 6 bases at V and 10 bases at J, leaving 9 bases unmatched.

This chain links TRBV7-2 with TRBJ2-3; TRBD1 might be the D (6 bases). CDR1 is SGHTA and CDR2 is FQGNSA in the germline V gene. V shed 5 bases and J shed 0 bases, with 15 bases lying between them. This CDR3 region has 16 residues. The CDR3 reads CASSTDSPTSTDTQYF. As DNA, the CDR3 is TGTGCCAGCAGCACGGACAGTCCTACTAGCACAGATACGCAGTATTTT.

V is TRBV6-4 and J is TRBJ2-4; TRBD2 agrees at 9 bases. Germline V gene data show CDR1 as MRHNA and CDR2 as SNTAGT. Unmatched junction bases numbered 7, after V lost 3 bases and J lost 7 bases. The CDR3 covers 15 residues. This chain's CDR3 is CASSDSAGGPNIQYF. The CDR3 nucleotides are TGTGCCAGCAGTGATTCTGCGGGGGGGCCGAACATTCAGTACTTC.

This chain connects TRBV6-1 to TRBJ1-3; unclear D gene. This CDR3 spans 12 amino acids. V lost 1 base to trimming and J lost 5 bases, with 3 bases between them. The germline CDR1 and CDR2 sequences are MNHNS and SASEGT. The CDR3, as DNA: TGTGCCAGCAGTGAAGTTAGAAACACCATATATTTT. It codes for CASSEVRNTIYF.

The V and J genes are TRBV18 and TRBJ2-5; tentative D call: TRBD1 (6 bases). V was pared by 2 bases and J by 5 bases, with 12 bases between. Germline loops: CDR1 KGHSH, CDR2 LQKENI. This CDR3 spans 14 amino acids. Here the CDR3 reads CASSPNRDRETQYF. In DNA, the CDR3 is TGTGCCAGCTCACCAAACAGGGATCGGGAGACCCAGTACTTC.

This chain connects TRBV19 to TRBJ2-7; possibly TRBD2 for D (5 bases). The CDR3 is 12 residues long. Germline loops: CDR1 LNHDA, CDR2 SQIVND (reference sequence). V shed 6 bases and J shed 2 bases, with 8 bases lying between them. The CDR3 loop reads CASRPGTYEQYF. The CDR3 bases are TGTGCCAGTAGACCCGGGACCTACGAGCAGTACTTC.

This clone was recorded once. This chain connects TRBV9 to TRBJ2-3; D is uncertain. The CDR3 runs 15 residues. In germline, CDR1 is SGDLS, CDR2 YYNGEE. The ends were cut back, 4 bases at V and 0 bases at J, with 12 bases in the middle. The chain's CDR3 is CASSPHSDSTDTQYF. The CDR3, as DNA: TGTGCCAGCAGCCCCCACAGTGATAGCACAGATACGCAGTATTTT. Filled out from reference TRBV9 and TRBJ2-3, the complete variable domain reads DSGVTQTPKHLITATGQRVTLRCSPRSGDLSVYWYQQSLDQGLQFLIQYYNGEERAKGNILERFSAQQFPDLHSELNLSSLELGDSALYFCASSPHSDSTDTQYFGPGTRLTVL.

This chain connects TRBV5-1 to TRBJ2-3; D remains unclear. Deletions cut 0 bases from V and 4 bases from J, with 9 bases between. Per germline, CDR1 SGHRS and CDR2 YFSETQ. This CDR3 is 14 amino acids long. The CDR3 region is CASSLESVPDTQYF. The CDR3 DNA reads TGCGCCAGCAGCTTGGAGTCCGTGCCAGATACGCAGTATTTT.